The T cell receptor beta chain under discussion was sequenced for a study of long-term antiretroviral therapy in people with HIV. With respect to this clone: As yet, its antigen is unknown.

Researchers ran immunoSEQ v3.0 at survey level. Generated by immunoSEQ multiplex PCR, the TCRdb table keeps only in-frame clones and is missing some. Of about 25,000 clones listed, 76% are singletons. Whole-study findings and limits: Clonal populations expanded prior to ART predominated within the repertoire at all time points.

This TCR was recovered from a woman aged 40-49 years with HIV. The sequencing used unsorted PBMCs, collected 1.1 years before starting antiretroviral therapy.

CDR3 sequence (DNA): TGTGCCAGTAGTTCGGGACTGAGCTCCTACGAGCAGTACTTC. As protein: CASSSGLSSYEQYF. The chain recombines TRBV19 with TRBJ2-7; a possible D gene is TRBD2 (6 bases). The V and J ends lost 5 bases and 0 bases respectively, with 11 bases between them. Germline assignment: CDR1 LNHDA and CDR2 SQIVND (reference sequence). This CDR3 is built from 14 residues.